The rows below give T cell receptor beta chains drawn from one sample of a study of T cell responses to AZD1222 COVID-19 vaccine. Profiling relied on immunoSEQ multiplex PCR, and the TCRdb table lists in-frame clones only, not all of them. The sample has about 140,000 clones; roughly 91% are singletons. The sequencing here drew on peripheral blood, taken 28 days after the second AZD1222 dose. These receptors were taken from an adult who received the AZD1222 COVID-19 vaccine. CDR3s include the opening cysteine and the closing phenylalanine or tryptophan. The D gene is left open where the match is weak. Clone sizes are given selectively: once, few, many, or a class where the clone is expanded.

V gene	J gene	clone size	D gene	CDR3 DNA	CDR3 protein
TRBV7-9	TRBJ1-3	NA	NA	TGTGCCAGCAGCAAGGGTACCTCTGGAAACACCATATATTTT	CASSKGTSGNTIYF
TRBV6-1	TRBJ2-1	few	NA	TGTGCCAGCAGTGAAGCTGGGGCACAACTCGGCAATGAGCAGTTCTTC	CASSEAGAQLGNEQFF
TRBV28	TRBJ2-2	NA	NA	TGTGCCAGCAGTTGGAGGGCCCAGGGGGCCGGGGAGCTGTTTTTT	CASSWRAQGAGELFF
TRBV30	TRBJ2-7	few	TRBD1	TGTGCCTGGGCCGGGACAGGAACCGAGCAGTACTTC	CAWAGTGTEQYF
TRBV27	TRBJ1-1	NA	NA	TGTGCCAGCAGTATTATGGGGCGAGGGGTTACTGAAGCTTTCTTT	CASSIMGRGVTEAFF
TRBV28	TRBJ2-7	NA	NA	TGTGCCAGCGGACAGACAATCTACGAGCAGTACTTC	CASGQTIYEQYF
TRBV28	TRBJ1-6	NA	NA	TGTGCCAGCAGTTTCCAGGGGTTTTCACCCCTCCACTTT	CASSFQGFSPLHF
TRBV5-6	TRBJ2-4	NA	NA	TGTGCCAGCAGCGTAGGGGTTCTAGCCAAAAACATTCAGTACTTC	CASSVGVLAKNIQYF
TRBV28	TRBJ1-2	NA	NA	TGTGCCAGCAAGGACCGCGCTAACTATGGCTACACCTTC	CASKDRANYGYTF
TRBV28	TRBJ1-1	NA	NA	TGTGCCAGCAGCCCCGTGGGGCCCGACACTGAAGCTTTCTTT	CASSPVGPDTEAFF
TRBV5-5	TRBJ1-4	NA	NA	TGTGCCAGCAGCTTGGGGGGTTTTGGTGAAAAACTGTTTTTT	CASSLGGFGEKLFF
TRBV6-5	TRBJ2-3	NA	TRBD1	TGTGCCAGCAGTCTCAGGGGGCAAGATACGCAGTATTTT	CASSLRGQDTQYF
TRBV9	TRBJ2-1	once	NA	TGTGCCAGCAGCGCTCCGGGACGGAGACACAATGAGCAGTTCTTC	CASSAPGRRHNEQFF
TRBV6-5	TRBJ1-1	NA	NA	TGTGCCACCTCCAGGGGCCCCATGAACACTGAAGCTTTCTTT	CATSRGPMNTEAFF
TRBV6-5	TRBJ2-2	NA	NA	TGTGCCAGCGGCCCGAACACCGGGGAGCTGTTTTTT	CASGPNTGELFF
TRBV7-3	TRBJ2-3	NA	NA	TGTGCCAGCAGCTTAGCGGATACGCAGTATTTT	CASSLADTQYF
TRBV6-5	TRBJ2-2	many	TRBD1	TGTGCCAGCAGTTACGTGACAGGGGGCTCCGGGGAGCTGTTTTTT	CASSYVTGGSGELFF
TRBV5-1	TRBJ1-4	NA	NA	TGCGCCAGCAGCTTGATGGGAGATAATGAAAAACTGTTTTTT	CASSLMGDNEKLFF
TRBV2	TRBJ1-4	NA	TRBD1	TGTGCCAGCAGCCTCCAGGGGGCTAAGGATGAAAAACTGTTTTTT	CASSLQGAKDEKLFF
TRBV2	TRBJ1-6	NA	TRBD1	TGTGCCAGCAACCCGGGACAGGGGTTTTCACCCCTCCACTTT	CASNPGQGFSPLHF
TRBV2	TRBJ2-3	NA	NA	TGTGCCAGCGACCGAACAGGATACTTGGATACGCAGTATTTT	CASDRTGYLDTQYF
TRBV4-1	TRBJ1-1	few	NA	TGCGCCAGCAGCCAGTCCCGGGGCGTGCCCACTGAAGCTTTCTTT	CASSQSRGVPTEAFF
TRBV28	TRBJ1-1	NA	NA	TGTGCCAGCAGGCGGCCCGGAGGGCACACTGAAGCTTTCTTT	CASRRPGGHTEAFF
TRBV19	TRBJ1-2	NA	TRBD1	TGTGCCAGTTTCCGGACAGGGGGAATTGACTATGGCTACACCTTC	CASFRTGGIDYGYTF
TRBV6-5	TRBJ1-2	few	TRBD1	TGTGCCAGCGGGACAGGGAGATACTATGGCTACACCTTC	CASGTGRYYGYTF
TRBV3-1/TRBV3-2	TRBJ1-4	NA	NA	TGTGCCAGCACCCGGACAACAACAAGTGAAAAACTGTTTTTT	CASTRTTTSEKLFF
TRBV7-3	TRBJ2-1	once	TRBD1	TGTGCCAGCAGCTTGGGACAGGACAATGAGCAGTTCTTC	CASSLGQDNEQFF
TRBV7-7	TRBJ2-2	NA	TRBD2	TGTGCTAGCAGCCAGACTAGCGGGGGGACCGGGGAGCTGTTTTTT	CASSQTSGGTGELFF
TRBV19	TRBJ1-2	NA	NA	TGTGCCAGTATAAGTGGCGGAACTAACTATGGCTACACCTTC	CASISGGTNYGYTF
TRBV7-3	TRBJ2-1	NA	NA	TGTGCCAGCAGCTCTACCAACCTCAATGAGCAGTTCTTC	CASSSTNLNEQFF
TRBV29-1	TRBJ1-1	NA	NA	TGCAGCCTGAAGCGAGCAAACACTGAAGCTTTCTTT	CSLKRANTEAFF
TRBV6-5	TRBJ1-5	NA	TRBD1	TGTGCCAGCAGCCGGACAGGGGGCAATCAGCCCCAGCATTTT	CASSRTGGNQPQHF
TRBV2	TRBJ2-5	NA	TRBD2	TGTGCCAGCAGCAAACGGACTAGCGGGGAAGAGACCCAGTACTTC	CASSKRTSGEETQYF
TRBV13	TRBJ2-7	once	NA	TGTGCCAGCAGCCGAACAACTGGGGCCACCGCGTACTACGAGCAGTACTTC	CASSRTTGATAYYEQYF
TRBV20-1	TRBJ2-5	NA	NA	TGCAGTGCTAGAGAGGGCGAGACCCAGTACTTC	CSAREGETQYF
TRBV11-3	TRBJ1-5	NA	NA	TGTGCCAGCAGCTTCGAGGATGTGTGCAATCAGCCCCAGCATTTT	CASSFEDVCNQPQHF
TRBV6-1	TRBJ1-3	NA	NA	TGTGCCAGCAGTGAGCAGGTTTCGGCTGGAAACACCATATATTTT	CASSEQVSAGNTIYF
TRBV29-1	TRBJ2-6	NA	NA	TGCAGCGTTGAGATCCGACAGGCTGGGGCCAACGTCCTGACTTTC	CSVEIRQAGANVLTF
TRBV7-3	TRBJ2-4	NA	TRBD1	TGTGCCAGCAGCTTAACTGCCCCGGGGACAGGGGTTCAAATTCAGTACTTC	CASSLTAPGTGVQIQYF
TRBV6-1	TRBJ2-7	NA	NA	TGTGCCAGCAGTGATCTTCCCACCCGGGGCGACTTC	CASSDLPTRGDF
TRBV10-3	TRBJ1-3	NA	NA	TGTGCCATCAGTCCAGACAGGACTGGAAACACCATATATTTT	CAISPDRTGNTIYF
TRBV5-1	TRBJ1-1	NA	TRBD1	TGCGCCAGCAGCCCGAAATGGACAGGGGCGAACACTGAAGCTTTCTTT	CASSPKWTGANTEAFF
TRBV27	TRBJ2-7	once	TRBD2	TGTGCCAGCAGTTTACGGCGGGGGGCCTACGAGCAGTACTTC	CASSLRRGAYEQYF
TRBV19	TRBJ2-2	NA	NA	TGTGCCAGTAGTATACTGGACCGATCCACCGGGGAGCTGTTTTTT	CASSILDRSTGELFF
TRBV6-2/TRBV6-3	TRBJ1-5	NA	TRBD1	TGTGCCAGCAGTTACCCGGGACAGGGAAATCAGCCCCAGCATTTT	CASSYPGQGNQPQHF
TRBV6-2/TRBV6-3	TRBJ1-5	NA	TRBD1	TGTGCCAGCAGTTACCCCACAGGGGGCGGAGGTCAGCCCCAGCATTTT	CASSYPTGGGGQPQHF
TRBV5-6	TRBJ2-1	NA	TRBD2	TGTGCCAGCAGCACCGGACTAGCGACCCCCTACAATGAGCAGTTCTTC	CASSTGLATPYNEQFF
TRBV28	TRBJ1-3	NA	NA	TGTGCCAGCAGGCCTTCGGTCTCTGGAAACACCATATATTTT	CASRPSVSGNTIYF
TRBV19	TRBJ2-3	NA	NA	TGTGCCAGTAGAGGAGGGGGCTCGGCAGATACGCAGTATTTT	CASRGGGSADTQYF
TRBV20-1	TRBJ2-7	few	NA	TGCAGTGCTAGCGACTACGAGCAGTACTTC	CSASDYEQYF
TRBV15	TRBJ2-7	NA	TRBD1	TGTGCCACCAGCAGACCAAAACGGGGACAGACCAACTCCGAGCAGTACTTC	CATSRPKRGQTNSEQYF
TRBV3-1/TRBV3-2	TRBJ2-4	NA	NA	TGTGCCAGCAGCCAAGGGGGCACCCACCAGTACTTC	CASSQGGTHQYF
TRBV28	TRBJ1-5	NA	NA	TGTGCCAGCACCGGACAGCTCAATCAGCCCCAGCATTTT	CASTGQLNQPQHF
TRBV29-1	TRBJ1-1	NA	TRBD1	TGCAGCGTTGGGGACAGGGGGTATACTGAAGCTTTCTTT	CSVGDRGYTEAFF
TRBV2	TRBJ1-2	NA	NA	TGTGCCAGCAGTGAGACGGTTAACTATGGCTACACCTTC	CASSETVNYGYTF
TRBV19	TRBJ2-7	NA	NA	TGTGCCAGTAGTATCGGTTCATCATCCTACGAGCAGTACTTC	CASSIGSSSYEQYF
TRBV21-1	TRBJ1-1	NA	NA	TGTGCCAGCAGCATTCCGGGACATTGGTTCTTT	CASSIPGHWFF
TRBV5-5	TRBJ1-4	few	NA	TGTGCCAGCAGCTACGGCCTTAGTACCGGAGAAGGAAAACTGTTTTTT	CASSYGLSTGEGKLFF
TRBV5-5	TRBJ2-1	NA	NA	TGTGCCAGCAGCTTGACAGGAAGCTCCTACAATGAGCAGTTCTTC	CASSLTGSSYNEQFF